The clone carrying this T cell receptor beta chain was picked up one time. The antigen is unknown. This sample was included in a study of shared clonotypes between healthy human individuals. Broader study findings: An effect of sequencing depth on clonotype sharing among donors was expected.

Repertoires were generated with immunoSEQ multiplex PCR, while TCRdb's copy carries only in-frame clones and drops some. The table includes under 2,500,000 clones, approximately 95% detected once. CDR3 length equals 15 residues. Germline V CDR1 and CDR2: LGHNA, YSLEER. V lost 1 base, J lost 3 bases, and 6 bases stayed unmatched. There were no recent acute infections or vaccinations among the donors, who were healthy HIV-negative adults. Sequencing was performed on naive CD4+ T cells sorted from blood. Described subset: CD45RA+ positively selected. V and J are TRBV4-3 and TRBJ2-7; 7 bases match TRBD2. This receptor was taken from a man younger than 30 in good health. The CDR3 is CASSQGLAEVYEQYF. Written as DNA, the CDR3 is TGCGCCAGCAGCCAAGGTCTAGCGGAAGTCTACGAGCAGTACTTC.